These T cell receptor beta chains were read from a single sample in a study of early T cells in non-severe SARS-CoV-2 infection. TCRdb recomputed calls from the 5' RACE reads with MiXCR, one row per CDR3 protein. The data hold about 80,000 distinct CDR3 sequences, with 5% observed a single time. Sequencing was performed on whole blood, taken at baseline. Source of these receptors: an adult who was a healthcare worker with PCR-confirmed SARS-CoV-2 infection or an uninfected control (not recorded which). Each CDR3 is given without its conserved first and last residue. Fields, in order: V gene, clone size, CDR3 length, J gene, CDR3 protein. The size entry is marked missing in some rows and otherwise reads once, few, many or a size class.

>TRBV20-1|.|12|TRBJ2-2
SAPVRGRQSELF
>TRBV12-3/TRBV12-4|.|12|TRBJ1-2
ASSKREGPKGYT
>TRBV12-3/TRBV12-4|many|12|TRBJ1-1
ASSLGLASTEAF
>TRBV7-9|few|15|TRBJ2-1
ASSGQGAPKSYNEQF
>TRBV10-3|few|12|TRBJ2-5
AIKTTEAQETQY
>TRBV12-3/TRBV12-4|many|13|TRBJ1-1
ASRTPAEGSTEAF
>TRBV9|few|13|TRBJ1-2
ASSLYTGESGGYT
>TRBV7-7|.|14|TRBJ2-5
ASSLFPRGREETQY
>TRBV19|many|16|TRBJ1-1
ASSMKILRGRGETEAF
>TRBV27|few|10|TRBJ1-1
ASSLPNTEAF
>TRBV12-3/TRBV12-4|many|13|TRBJ2-7
ASTQTHPRGHEQY
>TRBV6-5|.|18|TRBJ2-4
ASSYSRTGGAVGTKNIQY
>TRBV19|many|15|TRBJ2-1
ASSISGAGSSYNEQF
>TRBV12-3/TRBV12-4|many|14|TRBJ2-3
ASSAASGRETDTQY
>TRBV7-9|few|15|TRBJ2-1
ASSLTAVAGVYNEQF
>TRBV27|many|12|TRBJ1-5
ASSSQVSNQPQH
>TRBV4-1|few|10|TRBJ1-2
ASSPGGYGYT
>TRBV4-2|.|15|TRBJ2-5
ASSQDLGALYQETQY
>TRBV7-9|.|12|TRBJ1-1
ASSLYSGETEAF
>TRBV28|many|13|TRBJ1-3
ASSPLQVRGNTIY
>TRBV29-1|many|13|TRBJ1-2
SVGSERLKGYGYT
>TRBV30|few|8|TRBJ2-1
AWTQNEQF
>TRBV27|many|13|TRBJ2-1
ASRTDSNFYNEQF
>TRBV29-1|.|11|TRBJ2-3
SAGTGQADTQY
>TRBV20-1|many|13|TRBJ2-1
SARDLRQGDNEQF
>TRBV6-1|few|13|TRBJ2-1
ASSEDQGHYNEQF
>TRBV29-1|many|11|TRBJ1-1
SAHEVPRTEAF
>TRBV30|.|11|TRBJ2-3
AWERQGADTQY
>TRBV30|few|12|TRBJ2-1
AWSPRLGYNEQF
>TRBV5-1|many|13|TRBJ2-7
ASSLVSQGRYEQY
>TRBV2|.|11|TRBJ2-7
ASTGQSSYEQY
>TRBV10-3|.|15|TRBJ1-2
AISESNLGQYDYGYT
>TRBV7-3|many|11|TRBJ1-5
ASSEAGNQPQH
>TRBV3-1|.|13|TRBJ2-5
ASSQEGGMMETQY
>TRBV27|few|12|TRBJ2-7
ASRLETGAYEQY
>TRBV7-9|.|14|TRBJ1-3
ASSLGDRGRGNTIY
>TRBV3-1|.|9|TRBJ1-1
ASSQASKAF
>TRBV13|many|12|TRBJ1-5
ASSSRVSNQPQH
>TRBV6-4|many|14|TRBJ2-1
ASSDWETTSDNEQF
>TRBV10-2|many|11|TRBJ2-7
ASSEVASYEQY
>TRBV6-5|few|13|TRBJ2-2
ASSYGEVTTGELF
>TRBV7-3|few|15|TRBJ1-1
ASSSLPSGQGDTEAF
>TRBV5-5|many|13|TRBJ2-1
ASNPRDRPNNEQF
>TRBV6-1|.|12|TRBJ1-6
ASSGTADNSPLH
>TRBV15|many|13|TRBJ1-3
ATSRERVSGNTIY
>TRBV28|.|13|TRBJ2-7
ASSPGTSVYYEQY
>TRBV11-2|many|13|TRBJ1-1
ASSLQPGGYTEAF
>TRBV11-2|.|10|TRBJ1-1
ASTLGGFEAF
>TRBV5-4|.|17|TRBJ2-1
ASSLDSRGLAGGYNEQF
>TRBV30|many|12|TRBJ2-7
AWSPGTVPSEQY
>TRBV7-9|.|10|TRBJ2-3
ASSPPGDTQY
>TRBV11-2|many|17|TRBJ2-6
ASSLVSYRRSSGANVLT
>TRBV12-3/TRBV12-4|many|10|TRBJ2-1
ASSSRGGEQF
>TRBV10-2|.|12|TRBJ1-6
ASSVSSDNSPLH
>TRBV28|many|13|TRBJ2-1
ASLLRTSGYNEQF
>TRBV12-3/TRBV12-4|.|13|TRBJ1-1
ASTPTGFMNTEAF
>TRBV3-1|few|10|TRBJ2-5
ASSQDAETQY
>TRBV28|few|12|TRBJ2-7
ASSLRDGLYEQY
>TRBV4-1|few|16|TRBJ2-1
ASSQEFPGESSYNEQF